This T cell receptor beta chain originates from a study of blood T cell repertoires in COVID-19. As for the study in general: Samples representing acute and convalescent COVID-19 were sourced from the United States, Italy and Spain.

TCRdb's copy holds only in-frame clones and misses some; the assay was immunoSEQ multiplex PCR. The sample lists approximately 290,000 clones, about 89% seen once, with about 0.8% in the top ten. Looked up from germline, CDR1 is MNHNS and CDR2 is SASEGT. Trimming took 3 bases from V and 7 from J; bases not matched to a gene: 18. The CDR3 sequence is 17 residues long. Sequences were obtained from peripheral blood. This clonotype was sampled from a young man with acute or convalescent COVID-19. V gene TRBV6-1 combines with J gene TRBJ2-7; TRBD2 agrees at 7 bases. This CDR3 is CASSDYRSERWGGEQYF. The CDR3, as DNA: TGTGCCAGCAGTGATTACCGCTCAGAACGGTGGGGGGGAGAGCAGTACTTC.